The 20 T cell receptor beta chains reported below all come from one sample, sequenced in a study of T cell repertoires in cytomegalovirus infection. These receptors' targets are unknown. A single record per CDR3 protein comes from TCRdb applying MiXCR to the reads. The table has approximately 730,000 distinct CDR3 sequences, around a third seen once. The specimen was cultured PBMCs, collected from culture after CMV antigen stimulation. The receptors derive from a human donor in good health (CMV status not recorded). Some clones in this sample may be carry-over from other donors' samples.

V gene TRBV20-1 combines with J gene TRBJ1-3, with 7 bases identical to TRBD1. The CDR3 runs 15 residues. Germline lookup yields CDR1 DFQATT and CDR2 SNEGSKA (reference sequence). The ends lost 3 bases at V and 4 bases at J; junction bases unmatched: 9. CDR3: CSARKGGARGNTIYF. As DNA, the CDR3 is TGCAGTGCTAGGAAAGGGGGCGCCCGGGGAAACACCATATATTTT.

In its sample, this clonotype was seen a few times. The chain combines TRBV11-2 with TRBJ2-5, with TRBD2 matching 11 bases. With 4 bases clipped from V and 1 base from J, the junction kept 8 bases outside the gene matches. The CDR3 consists of 17 residues. Germline CDR1 SGHAT, CDR2 FQNNGV. The chain's CDR3 is CASSSFSLAGAQETQYF. The CDR3 nucleotides read TGTGCCAGCAGCTCCTTCTCACTAGCGGGGGCCCAAGAGACCCAGTACTTC.

In this sample, this clonotype turned up a few times. J is TRBJ2-2 and V is TRBV12-3 or TRBV12-4; 7 bases match TRBD2. The CDR3 is 17 amino acids. V lost 6 bases to trimming and J lost 7 bases; unmatched junction nucleotides: 17. CDR3: CASSAIPGREESGELFF. For the CDR3, the DNA is TGTGCCAGCAGCGCCATTCCGGGTCGGGAGGAGAGCGGGGAGCTGTTTTTT.

This chain connects TRBV12-3 or TRBV12-4 to TRBJ2-4, with 12 bases matching TRBD2. Unmatched junction bases numbered 4, after V lost 6 bases and J lost 4 bases. The length of the CDR3 is 15 residues. CDR3: CASRSGTSGKNIQYF. CDR3 nucleotides: TGTGCCAGCAGATCCGGGACTAGCGGGAAAAACATTCAGTACTTC.

The table lists this clonotype with many counts. The gene calls are TRBV7-8 and TRBJ1-6, with a weak D call TRBD1 (5 bases). The CDR3 runs 14 residues. Trimming removed 5 bases at V and 7 bases at J, with 12 bases between. Germline assignment: CDR1 SGHVS and CDR2 FQNEAQ. CDR3 nucleotides: TGTGCCAGCAGCCCCCAGGGAGAGAATTCACCCCTCCACTTT. Translation: CASSPQGENSPLHF. The full variable domain, rest sourced from reference TRBV7-8 and TRBJ1-6, is GAGVSQSPRYKVAKRGQDVALRCDPISGHVSLFWYQQALGQGPEFLTYFQNEAQLDKSGLPSDRFFAERPEGSVSTLKIQRTQQEDSAVYLCASSPQGENSPLHFGNGTRLTVT.

The chain links TRBV28 to TRBJ1-1; no clear D. V dropped 2 bases and J dropped 8 bases, with 9 bases sitting between them. Germline CDR1 MDHEN, CDR2 SYDVKM. This CDR3 region has 12 residues. CDR3 nucleotide sequence: TGTGCCAGCAGTTTAAACCCCTGGGAAGCTTTCTTT. Its translation: CASSLNPWEAFF. Supplemented by reference TRBV28 and TRBJ1-1, the full variable domain reads DVKVTQSSRYLVKRTGEKVFLECVQDMDHENMFWYRQDPGLGLRLIYFSYDVKMKEKGDIPEGYSVSREKKERFSLILESASTNQTSMYLCASSLNPWEAFFGQGTRLTVV.

The chain carries TRBV7-6 and TRBJ2-7; D is unclear. The V end lost 5 bases, the J end lost 3 bases, and 14 bases lay between the germline ends. The CDR3 is 14 amino acids. Germline V gene data show CDR1 as SGHVS and CDR2 as FNYEAQ. The CDR3 DNA sequence: TGTGCCAGCAGCAACCCGAGAGTCGGCTACGAGCAGTACTTC. This codes for CASSNPRVGYEQYF.

This clonotype has more than one count but fewer than ten. The chain couples TRBV19 to TRBJ2-2; TRBD1 matches at 8 bases. Trimming took 5 bases from V and 7 from J; bases not matched to a gene: 6. Germline CDR1 is LNHDA and CDR2 is SQIVND (reference sequence). The CDR3 is 14 residues long. The CDR3 protein is CASSSRQGSGELFF. In DNA, the CDR3 is TGTGCCAGTAGTTCGCGACAGGGGAGCGGGGAGCTGTTTTTT.

This clonotype was counted between two and nine times. The rearrangement joins TRBV12-3 or TRBV12-4 to TRBJ2-1, with a tentative D call TRBD1 (5 bases). V gave up 6 bases and J gave up 9 bases, with 12 bases separating them. This CDR3 has 12 amino acids. The CDR3 DNA reads TGTGCCAGCAGCTTCAGGGTCGGTGAGCAGTTCTTC. This codes for CASSFRVGEQFF.

The chain joins TRBV11-1 to TRBJ1-4; D call uncertain. With 5 bases removed from V and 8 bases from J, the gap between germline ends came to 15 bases. The CDR3 runs 14 residues. Germline CDR1 is SGHAT and CDR2 is FQDESV (reference sequence). CDR3 nucleotide sequence: TGTGCCAGCAGCCGTCTCGGGAGGGAAGAAAAACTGTTTTTT. Translation gives CASSRLGREEKLFF.

This chain links TRBV27 with TRBJ2-7; 9 bases align to TRBD2. This CDR3 comprises 17 residues. Germline loops: CDR1 MNHEY, CDR2 SMNVEV (reference sequence). Trimming cost V 6 bases and J 3 bases; bases outside gene matches: 15. CDR3 region: CASSLHSRGSGGYEQYF. The DNA of the CDR3 is TGTGCCAGCAGCCTCCACTCCAGGGGTAGCGGGGGCTACGAGCAGTACTTC.

This clonotype was recorded a few times. V gene TRBV7-9 combines with J gene TRBJ1-2; 10 positions agree with TRBD1. J lost 4 bases, V lost 5 bases, and 19 bases had no gene match. The CDR3 consists of 19 residues. Germline lookup yields CDR1 SEHNR and CDR2 FQNEAQ (reference sequence). CDR3 DNA: TGTGCCAGCAGCCCGACGGGCCGGGACAGGGGCACCCTGTCCTATGGCTACACCTTC. Protein sequence: CASSPTGRDRGTLSYGYTF.

This clonotype has a count of ten or more. The gene calls are TRBV7-2 and TRBJ2-3; D is perhaps TRBD2 (6 bases). V dropped 2 bases and J dropped 0 bases, with 9 bases sitting between them. Germline values: CDR1 SGHTA, CDR2 FQGNSA. The CDR3 covers 15 residues. The CDR3 bases are TGTGCCAGCAGCTTAAGCGGAGGGAGCACAGATACGCAGTATTTT. Protein: CASSLSGGSTDTQYF.

The sample holds a few counts of this clonotype. The CDR3 sequence is CASSRPGYGYTF. As DNA, the CDR3 is TGTGCCAGCAGCAGACCGGGCTATGGCTACACCTTC. This chain links TRBV5-6 with TRBJ1-2; unclear D gene. Germline assignment: CDR1 SGHDT and CDR2 YYEEEE. Trimming removed 4 bases at V and 4 bases at J, with 8 bases between. The CDR3 contains 12 residues.

The chain links TRBV20-1 to TRBJ2-3; the D gene is possibly TRBD2 (6 bases). Germline assignment: CDR1 DFQATT and CDR2 SNEGSKA (reference sequence). The CDR3 totals 15 residues. V lost 5 bases, J lost 5 bases, and 20 bases lay in between. The CDR3 protein is CSAPGRLEVVDTQYF. DNA for the CDR3: TGCAGTGCTCCAGGCCGACTAGAGGTTGTAGATACGCAGTATTTT.

This clonotype turned up a few times. The chain employs TRBV11-1 and TRBJ2-1; 7 bases match TRBD2. The V segment lost 3 bases and the J segment 8 bases; nucleotides outside the gene matches: 10. This CDR3 spans 15 amino acids. Germline V lookup: CDR1 SGHAT, CDR2 FQDESV (reference sequence). The CDR3 sequence is CASSLGREGTDEQFF. The CDR3 DNA reads TGTGCCAGCAGCTTGGGCAGGGAGGGCACAGATGAGCAGTTCTTC.

V and J are TRBV4-1 and TRBJ1-1; perhaps TRBD1 as D (5 bases). Trimming cost V 0 bases and J 6 bases, with 14 bases left between them. Germline CDR1 MGHRA, CDR2 YSYEKL. This CDR3 is built from 15 residues. CDR3 DNA: TGCGCCAGCAGCCAAGAGGCCTTTCGGGGGGCTGAAGCTTTCTTT. Amino acids: CASSQEAFRGAEAFF.

This clonotype was found many times. CDR3 in amino acids: CASSNQGGRDEQYF. The CDR3 DNA reads TGTGCCAGCAGTAATCAAGGGGGGAGGGACGAGCAGTACTTC. The chain has TRBV7-8 and TRBJ2-7; TRBD2 is a possible D gene (7 bases). This CDR3 region has 14 residues. Trimming cost V 6 bases and J 5 bases, with 17 bases left between them. CDR1 is SGHVS, CDR2 FQNEAQ, per germline.

This clonotype was seen many times. The V and J genes are TRBV7-2 and TRBJ2-3; D may be TRBD1 or TRBD2 (5 bases each). Trimming shortened V by 5 bases and J by 1 base, and 10 bases separated the two germline ends. The CDR3 runs to 14 residues. Germline-derived CDR1 and CDR2 are SGHTA and FQGNSA. CDR3 sequence (DNA): TGTGCCAGCAGCCCCGGGACCGGCACAGATACGCAGTATTTT. Its protein product is CASSPGTGTDTQYF.

With regard to this clonotype: This may come from a read error, since a much larger clone is one base off. This rearrangement joins TRBV7-6 to TRBJ2-7; unclear D gene. This CDR3 region has 13 residues. The germline V gene encodes CDR1 SGHVS and CDR2 FNYEAQ. The V end lost 0 bases, the J end lost 6 bases, and 9 bases lay between the germline ends. The CDR3 DNA is TGTGCCAGCAGCTTAGCTCCGGAATCCGAGCAGTACTTC. Translation gives CASSLAPESEQYF.